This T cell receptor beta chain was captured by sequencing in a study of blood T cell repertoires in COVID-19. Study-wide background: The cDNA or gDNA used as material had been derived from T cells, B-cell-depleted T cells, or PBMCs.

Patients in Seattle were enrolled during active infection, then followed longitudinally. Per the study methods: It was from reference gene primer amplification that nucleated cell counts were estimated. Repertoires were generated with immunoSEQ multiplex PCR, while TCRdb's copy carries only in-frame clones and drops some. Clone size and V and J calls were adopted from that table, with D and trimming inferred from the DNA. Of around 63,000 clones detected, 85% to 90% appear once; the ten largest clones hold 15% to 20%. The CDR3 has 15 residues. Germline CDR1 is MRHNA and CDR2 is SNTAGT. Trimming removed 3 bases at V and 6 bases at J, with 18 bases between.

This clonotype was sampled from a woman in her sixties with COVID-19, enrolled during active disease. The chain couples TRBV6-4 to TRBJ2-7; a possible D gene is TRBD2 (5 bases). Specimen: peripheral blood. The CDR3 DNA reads TGTGCCAGCAGTGAGACCTCGGACCTCAGCGGCGAGCAGTACTTC. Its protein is CASSETSDLSGEQYF.